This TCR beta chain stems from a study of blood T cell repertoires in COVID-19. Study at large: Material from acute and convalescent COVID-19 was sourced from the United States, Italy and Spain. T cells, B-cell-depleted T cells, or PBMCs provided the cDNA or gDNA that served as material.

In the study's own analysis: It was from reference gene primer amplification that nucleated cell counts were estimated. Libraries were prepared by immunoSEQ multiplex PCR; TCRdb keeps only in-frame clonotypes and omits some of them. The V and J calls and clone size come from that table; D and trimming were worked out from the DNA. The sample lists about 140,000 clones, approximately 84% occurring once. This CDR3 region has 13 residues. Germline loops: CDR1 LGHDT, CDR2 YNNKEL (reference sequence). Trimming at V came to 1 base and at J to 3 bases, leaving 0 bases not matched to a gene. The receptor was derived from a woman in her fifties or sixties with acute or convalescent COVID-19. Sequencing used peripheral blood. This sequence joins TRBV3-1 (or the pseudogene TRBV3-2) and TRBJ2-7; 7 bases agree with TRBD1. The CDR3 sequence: CASSQGTGYEQYF. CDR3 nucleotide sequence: TGTGCCAGCAGCCAAGGGACAGGCTACGAGCAGTACTTC.